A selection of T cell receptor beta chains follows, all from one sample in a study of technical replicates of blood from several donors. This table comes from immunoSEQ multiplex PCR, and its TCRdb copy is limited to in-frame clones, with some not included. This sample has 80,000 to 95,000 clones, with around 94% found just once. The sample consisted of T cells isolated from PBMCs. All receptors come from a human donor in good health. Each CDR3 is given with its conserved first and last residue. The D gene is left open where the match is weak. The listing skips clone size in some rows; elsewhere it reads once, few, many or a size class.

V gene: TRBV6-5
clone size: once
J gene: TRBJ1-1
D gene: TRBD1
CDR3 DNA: TGTGCCAGCAGTTACGAAGACCGGACAGGGCTCGGTGAAGCTTTCTTT
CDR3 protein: CASSYEDRTGLGEAFF

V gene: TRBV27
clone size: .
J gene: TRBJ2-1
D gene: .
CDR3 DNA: TGTGCCAGCAGTCCAAAAAGCCACAGACAGGATGAGCAGTTCTTC
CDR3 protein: CASSPKSHRQDEQFF

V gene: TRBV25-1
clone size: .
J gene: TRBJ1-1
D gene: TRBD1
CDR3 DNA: TGTGCCAGCAGTCCTTGGGGACAGGTGAACACTGAAGCTTTCTTT
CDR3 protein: CASSPWGQVNTEAFF

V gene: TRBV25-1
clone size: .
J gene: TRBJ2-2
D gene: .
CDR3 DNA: TGTGCCAGCAGTGAAGTAGACAGGGAGGACGGGGAGCTGTTTTTT
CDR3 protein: CASSEVDREDGELFF

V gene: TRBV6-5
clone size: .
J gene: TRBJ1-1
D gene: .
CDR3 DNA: TGTGCCAGCAGTTACTTCGGTGCCACTGAAGCTTTCTTT
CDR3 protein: CASSYFGATEAFF

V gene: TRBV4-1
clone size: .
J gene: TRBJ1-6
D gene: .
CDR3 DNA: TGCGCCAGCAGCCAAGAGAGCCCGCAGGACTATAATTCACCCCTCCACTTT
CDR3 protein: CASSQESPQDYNSPLHF

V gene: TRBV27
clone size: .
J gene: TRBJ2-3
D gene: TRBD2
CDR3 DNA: TGTGCCAGCAGTAACCCGGGACTAACTAGCACAGATACGCAGTATTTT
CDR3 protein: CASSNPGLTSTDTQYF

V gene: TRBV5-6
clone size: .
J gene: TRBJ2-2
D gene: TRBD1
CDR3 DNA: TGTGCCAGCAGGAGGGACAGGGTCGGGGAGCTGTTTTTT
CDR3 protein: CASRRDRVGELFF

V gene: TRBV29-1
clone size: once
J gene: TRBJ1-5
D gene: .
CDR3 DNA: TGCAGCGTGGGGGGGCTTGATCAGCCCCAGCATTTT
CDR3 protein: CSVGGLDQPQHF

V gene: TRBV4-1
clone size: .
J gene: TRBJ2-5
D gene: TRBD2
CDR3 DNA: TGCGCCAGCAGTTCCGTTAGCGGGGAGGCACAAGGGACCCAGTACTTC
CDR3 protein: CASSSVSGEAQGTQYF

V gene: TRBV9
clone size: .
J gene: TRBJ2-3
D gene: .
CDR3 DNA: TGTGCCAGCAGCGTAGTACCCGCTTTGGGGGGAGGCACAGATACGCAGTATTTT
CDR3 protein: CASSVVPALGGGTDTQYF

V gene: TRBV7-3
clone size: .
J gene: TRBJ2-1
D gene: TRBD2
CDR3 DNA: TGTGCCAGCAGCTTACTAAGCGGGGGGTCCGGACATCTAGATTACAATGAGCAGTTCTTC
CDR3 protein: CASSLLSGGSGHLDYNEQFF

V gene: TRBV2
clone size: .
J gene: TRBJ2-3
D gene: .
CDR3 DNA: TGTGCCAGCAGACGCGGCGGAGAGAGCACAGATACGCAGTATTTT
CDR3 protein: CASRRGGESTDTQYF

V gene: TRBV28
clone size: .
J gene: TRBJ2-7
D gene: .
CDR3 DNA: TGTGCCAGCAGGAGCGGCTACGAGCAGTACTTC
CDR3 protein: CASRSGYEQYF

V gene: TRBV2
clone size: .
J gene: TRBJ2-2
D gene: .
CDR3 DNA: TGTGCCAGCAGGTCCCAGAACACCGGGGAGCTGTTTTTT
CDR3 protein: CASRSQNTGELFF

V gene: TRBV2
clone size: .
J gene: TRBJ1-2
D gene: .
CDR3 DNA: TGTGCCAGCAGTAATCAGGGTGCTAACTATGGCTACACCTTC
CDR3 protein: CASSNQGANYGYTF

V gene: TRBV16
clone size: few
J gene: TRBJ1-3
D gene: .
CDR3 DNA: TGTGCCAGCAGCCAATACTTGAGCTCTGGAAACACCATATATTTT
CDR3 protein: CASSQYLSSGNTIYF

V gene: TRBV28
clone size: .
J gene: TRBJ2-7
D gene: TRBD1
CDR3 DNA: TGTGCCAGCAGTTTTGCCCCCGGGACAGTTTTTCCCTCCTACGAGCAGTACTTC
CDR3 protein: CASSFAPGTVFPSYEQYF

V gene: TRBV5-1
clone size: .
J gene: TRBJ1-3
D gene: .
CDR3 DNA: TGCGCCAGCAGCTTGGTAGGCCAGGCTGGAAACACCATATATTTT
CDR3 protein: CASSLVGQAGNTIYF

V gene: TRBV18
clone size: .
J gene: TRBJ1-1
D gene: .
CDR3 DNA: TGTGCCAGCTCGATCGGGAAACACACTGAAGCTTTCTTT
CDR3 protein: CASSIGKHTEAFF

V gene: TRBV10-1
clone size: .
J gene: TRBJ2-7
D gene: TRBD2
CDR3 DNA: TGCGCCAGCAGTGAATTAGACAGCGGGAGACAGCAGTACTTC
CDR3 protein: CASSELDSGRQQYF

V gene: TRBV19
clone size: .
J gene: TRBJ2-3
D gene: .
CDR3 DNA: TGTGCCAGTAGAGCGGGCCCGAGCACAGATACGCAGTATTTT
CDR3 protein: CASRAGPSTDTQYF

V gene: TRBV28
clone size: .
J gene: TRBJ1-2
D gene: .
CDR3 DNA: TGTGCCAGCAACATCATGGGCGCGGCCAGGGGAACCTATGGCTACACCTTC
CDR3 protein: CASNIMGAARGTYGYTF

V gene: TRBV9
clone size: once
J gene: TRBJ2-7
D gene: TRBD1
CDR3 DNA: TGTGCCAGCAGCGCTCCTGGACCCGGGACAGTCCTCCGAGAGCAGTACTTC
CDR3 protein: CASSAPGPGTVLREQYF

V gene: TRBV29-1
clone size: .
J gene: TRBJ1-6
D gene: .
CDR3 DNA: TGCAGCGTTGTGTGGGGGGATGGTTCACCCCTCCACTTT
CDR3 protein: CSVVWGDGSPLHF

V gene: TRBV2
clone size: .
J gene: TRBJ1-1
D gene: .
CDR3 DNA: TGTGCCAGCAGTGAAGCTCCAAGGGGCAGTGAAGCTTTCTTT
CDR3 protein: CASSEAPRGSEAFF

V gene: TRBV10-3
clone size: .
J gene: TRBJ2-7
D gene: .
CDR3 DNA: TGTGCCATCAGTGACCAGGGGGGCTTTTACGAGCAGTACTTC
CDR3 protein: CAISDQGGFYEQYF

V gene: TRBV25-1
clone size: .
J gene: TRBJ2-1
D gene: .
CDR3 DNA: TGTGCCAGCACCAGGGGGGACAATGAGCAGTTCTTC
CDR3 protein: CASTRGDNEQFF

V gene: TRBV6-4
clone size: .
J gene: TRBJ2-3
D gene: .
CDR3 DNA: TGTGCCAGCAGTGACGGGACTCTTAACACAGATACGCAGTATTTT
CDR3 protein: CASSDGTLNTDTQYF

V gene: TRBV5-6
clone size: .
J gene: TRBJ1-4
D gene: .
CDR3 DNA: TGTGCCAGCAGCTTGCAGAATTCGGAAAAACTGTTTTTT
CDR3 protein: CASSLQNSEKLFF

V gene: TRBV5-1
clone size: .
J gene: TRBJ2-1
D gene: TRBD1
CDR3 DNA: TGCGCCAGCAGCCGGGTTCCAACAGGGGATGAGCAGTTCTTC
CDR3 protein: CASSRVPTGDEQFF

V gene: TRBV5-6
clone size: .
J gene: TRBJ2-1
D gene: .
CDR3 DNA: TGTGCCAGCAGCTTGGGGGGGCCCAATGAGCAGTTCTTC
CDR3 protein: CASSLGGPNEQFF

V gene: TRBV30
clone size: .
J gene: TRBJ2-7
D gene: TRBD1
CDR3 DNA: TGTGCCTGGAACTCGGGACAGGGGATCGAGTACTTC
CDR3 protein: CAWNSGQGIEYF

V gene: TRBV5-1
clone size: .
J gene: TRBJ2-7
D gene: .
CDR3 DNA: TGCGCCAGCAGCTTACAGGGCTTCTACGAGCAGTACTTC
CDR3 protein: CASSLQGFYEQYF

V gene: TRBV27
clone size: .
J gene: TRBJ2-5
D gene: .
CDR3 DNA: TGTGCCAGCAGCAATATAGGGGATAGGACCCAGTACTTC
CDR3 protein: CASSNIGDRTQYF

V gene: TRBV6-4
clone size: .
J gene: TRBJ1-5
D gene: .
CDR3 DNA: TGTGCCAGCAGCCTAAACCAGGGCACGTATAGCAATCAGCCCCAGCATTTT
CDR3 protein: CASSLNQGTYSNQPQHF

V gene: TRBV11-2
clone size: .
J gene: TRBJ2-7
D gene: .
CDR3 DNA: TGTGCCAGCAGCTTATCTTCCGTCGGGGGTGCAAGCGAGCAGTACTTC
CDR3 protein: CASSLSSVGGASEQYF

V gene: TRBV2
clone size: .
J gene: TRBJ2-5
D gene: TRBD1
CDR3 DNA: TGTGCCAGCAGTGACCTCCGGGACAGGGTACAAGAGACCCAGTACTTC
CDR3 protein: CASSDLRDRVQETQYF

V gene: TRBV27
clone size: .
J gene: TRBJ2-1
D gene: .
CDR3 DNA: TGTGCCAGCAGACTTAGCTCCTACAATGAGCAGTTCTTC
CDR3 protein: CASRLSSYNEQFF

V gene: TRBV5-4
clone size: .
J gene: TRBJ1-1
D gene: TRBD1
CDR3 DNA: TGTGCCAGCAGCCTAACAGGGGGCTACACTGAAGCTTTCTTT
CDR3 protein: CASSLTGGYTEAFF

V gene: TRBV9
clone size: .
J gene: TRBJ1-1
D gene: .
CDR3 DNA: TGTGCCAGCAGCGGGACAGACACTGAAGCTTTCTTT
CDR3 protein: CASSGTDTEAFF

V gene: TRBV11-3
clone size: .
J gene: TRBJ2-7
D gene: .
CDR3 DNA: TGTGCCAGCAGCTTAGGGGACATCTCCTACGAGCAGTACTTC
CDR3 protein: CASSLGDISYEQYF

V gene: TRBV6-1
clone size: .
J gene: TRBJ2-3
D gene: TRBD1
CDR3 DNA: TGTGCCAGCACTCTACGGACAGGGGGCCCAGATACGCAGTATTTT
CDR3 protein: CASTLRTGGPDTQYF

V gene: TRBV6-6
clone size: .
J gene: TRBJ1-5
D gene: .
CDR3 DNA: TGTGCCAGCAGTTACGAGGGTCGCCCGGAAAGGCCCCAGCATTTT
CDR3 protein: CASSYEGRPERPQHF

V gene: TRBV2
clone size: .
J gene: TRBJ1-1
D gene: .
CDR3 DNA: TGTGCCAGCAGCGTACCGGGGGTTTCGACTGAAGCTTTCTTT
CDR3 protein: CASSVPGVSTEAFF